These T cell receptor beta chains were read from a single sample in a study of cytomegalovirus exposure and HLA in healthy donors. Libraries were prepared by immunoSEQ multiplex PCR; TCRdb keeps only in-frame clonotypes and omits some of them. The sample carries 100,000 or so clones, more than 70% recorded once. Sequenced input: PBMCs. The receptors here all came from a man aged 30 to 39 in good health and CMV-seronegative. CDR3s include the opening cysteine and the closing phenylalanine or tryptophan. The D gene is left open where the match is weak. The size entry is marked missing in some rows and otherwise reads once, few, many or a size class.

.	TRBV18	.	TRBJ2-6	CASSPSSSSGANVLTF	TGTGCCAGCTCACCCTCAAGTAGCTCTGGGGCCAACGTCCTGACTTTC
TRBD2	TRBV5-1	.	TRBJ2-2	CASSLSGGNTGELFF	TGCGCCAGCAGCTTGTCGGGGGGGAACACCGGGGAGCTGTTTTTT
.	TRBV7-8	.	TRBJ2-2	CASSLEGDREVGELFF	TGTGCCAGCAGCTTAGAAGGCGACAGGGAGGTCGGGGAGCTGTTTTTT
TRBD1	TRBV25-1	.	TRBJ1-4	CASSEGGQGAWGEKLFF	TGTGCCAGCAGTGAGGGAGGACAGGGGGCGTGGGGTGAAAAACTGTTTTTT
.	TRBV7-9	few	TRBJ1-1	CASSLMEGAFF	TGTGCCAGCAGCTTAATGGAGGGCGCTTTCTTT
TRBD1	TRBV6-1	.	TRBJ2-7	CASRQQGNSYEQYF	TGTGCCAGCAGACAACAGGGGAACTCCTACGAGCAGTACTTC
TRBD1	TRBV11-2	.	TRBJ1-1	CASSSRQGLNTEAFF	TGTGCCAGCAGCTCACGACAGGGACTGAACACTGAAGCTTTCTTT
TRBD1	TRBV4-1	.	TRBJ1-5	CASRIQGMGQPQHF	TGCGCCAGCAGAATACAGGGGATGGGTCAGCCCCAGCATTTT
.	TRBV2	.	TRBJ2-7	CASSEGGHLSYEQYF	TGTGCCAGCAGTGAAGGAGGACACCTCTCCTACGAGCAGTACTTC
.	TRBV6-1	.	TRBJ1-5	CASSNRASNQPQHF	TGTGCCAGCAGCAACAGGGCGAGCAATCAGCCCCAGCATTTT
.	TRBV2	.	TRBJ2-7	CASSEGSGSSYEQYF	TGTGCCAGCAGTGAAGGAAGCGGAAGCTCCTACGAGCAGTACTTC
.	TRBV5-1	.	TRBJ2-3	CASSGTGNTDTQYF	TGCGCCAGCAGCGGCACAGGGAATACAGATACGCAGTATTTT
TRBD1	TRBV14	.	TRBJ2-1	CASSPFTGGRLNEQFF	TGTGCCAGCAGCCCCTTCACAGGGGGGCGGCTCAATGAGCAGTTCTTC
.	TRBV9	once	TRBJ1-5	CASSPGGNQPQHF	TGTGCCAGCAGCCCCGGTGGCAATCAGCCCCAGCATTTT
.	TRBV18	once	TRBJ1-1	CASSPRESGTEAFF	TGTGCCAGCTCACCAAGGGAAAGCGGCACTGAAGCTTTCTTT
.	TRBV6-5	.	TRBJ2-7	CASSKGVLTYEQYF	TGTGCCAGCAGCAAGGGGGTGCTTACCTACGAGCAGTACTTC
.	TRBV14	few	TRBJ2-2	CASSQDVNTGELFF	TGTGCCAGCAGCCAAGACGTGAACACCGGGGAGCTGTTTTTT
.	TRBV7-7	.	TRBJ2-2	CASSSGFNGELFF	TGTGCCAGCAGCTCAGGGTTTAACGGGGAGCTGTTTTTT
.	TRBV28	.	TRBJ2-3	CASSFETGTPVGSGGESTDTQYF	TGTGCCAGCAGTTTTGAGACCGGGACTCCCGTGGGTAGCGGTGGGGAGTCCACAGATACGCAGTATTTT
.	TRBV14	.	TRBJ2-1	CASSQDKGEQFF	TGTGCCAGCAGCCAAGATAAGGGGGAGCAGTTCTTC
.	TRBV6-5	.	TRBJ2-7	CASMGQGLEQYF	TGTGCCAGCATGGGTCAGGGTCTCGAGCAGTACTTC
TRBD2	TRBV27	.	TRBJ2-4	CASRPSGRGGNIQYF	TGTGCCAGCAGACCGAGCGGGAGGGGCGGAAACATTCAGTACTTC
.	TRBV10-2	.	TRBJ2-5	CASSEPHRGETQYF	TGCGCCAGCAGTGAACCCCATAGGGGAGAGACCCAGTACTTC
TRBD1	TRBV5-4	.	TRBJ1-2	CASSLDGTGRGYTF	TGTGCCAGCAGCTTGGATGGGACAGGGAGGGGCTACACCTTC
.	TRBV18	.	TRBJ2-2	CASSPPYPGELFF	TGTGCCAGCTCACCACCGTATCCCGGGGAGCTGTTTTTT
.	TRBV9	.	TRBJ2-7	CASSVGAGPGEQYF	TGTGCCAGCAGCGTAGGGGCGGGCCCGGGGGAGCAGTACTTC
TRBD2	TRBV27	.	TRBJ2-1	CASRAAGAAPWEQFF	TGTGCCAGCAGGGCAGCGGGAGCTGCCCCTTGGGAGCAGTTCTTC
.	TRBV20-1	.	TRBJ2-7	CSAASGEQYF	TGCAGTGCCGCGTCCGGCGAGCAGTACTTC
.	TRBV7-8	.	TRBJ1-2	CASSPSGTLHGYTF	TGTGCCAGCAGCCCCTCCGGGACATTACATGGCTACACCTTC
TRBD1	TRBV6-5	.	TRBJ1-1	CASNDRGRYAFF	TGTGCCAGTAATGACAGGGGAAGGTATGCTTTCTTT
TRBD1	TRBV7-9	.	TRBJ1-2	CSSSSRDSPFYGYTF	TGTTCCAGCAGCTCCCGGGACAGCCCGTTCTATGGCTACACCTTC
.	TRBV6-1	.	TRBJ1-5	CASSEFRVYQPQHF	TGTGCCAGCAGTGAATTCAGGGTATATCAGCCCCAGCATTTT
TRBD2	TRBV30	.	TRBJ2-3	CASPLGTSPDTQYF	TGTGCCTCTCCCCTGGGGACTAGCCCAGATACGCAGTATTTT
.	TRBV4-2	.	TRBJ2-5	CASSPQMGALSTQYF	TGTGCCAGCAGCCCCCAAATGGGGGCGCTTAGTACCCAGTACTTC
.	TRBV9	.	TRBJ2-6	CASSVSGANVLTF	TGTGCCAGCAGCGTCTCCGGGGCCAACGTCCTGACTTTC
TRBD2	TRBV9	.	TRBJ2-7	CASSVGGTTYEQYF	TGTGCCAGCAGCGTGGGGGGGACCACCTACGAGCAGTACTTC
TRBD1	TRBV7-2	.	TRBJ2-2	CASSHDRGGTGELFF	TGTGCCAGCAGTCATGACAGGGGGGGCACCGGGGAGCTGTTTTTT
TRBD1	TRBV11-3	.	TRBJ2-1	CASSLDSGQGAYNEQFF	TGTGCCAGCAGCTTAGATTCGGGACAGGGGGCCTACAATGAGCAGTTCTTC
TRBD1	TRBV4-1	.	TRBJ2-7	CASSHGDRGDEQYF	TGCGCCAGCAGCCACGGGGACAGGGGCGACGAGCAGTACTTC
.	TRBV5-4	.	TRBJ2-7	CASSAGTPGFNEQYF	TGTGCCAGCAGCGCCGGGACTCCAGGCTTCAACGAGCAGTACTTC
.	TRBV2	few	TRBJ2-2	CASSFAGELFF	TGTGCCAGTAGTTTCGCCGGGGAGCTGTTTTTT